Below, 13 T cell receptor beta chains from the same sample are listed, as sequenced in a study of T-cell reconstitution after alpha-beta-depleted transplantation in children. Molecular barcoding with unique molecular identifiers was used for the TCRbeta library. MiXCR, run by TCRdb on the PCR reads, gives a single entry per CDR3 protein. The sample holds about 580,000 distinct CDR3 sequences, roughly 23% seen once. This sample comprised PBMCs, mostly from graft donor cells, obtained 360 days after TCRalphabeta/CD19-depleted stem cell transplant. The receptors were sampled from a boy under two years old who had a stem cell transplant for acute myeloid leukemia, so the T cells may come from the graft donor.

The genes are TRBV24-1 and TRBJ2-5, with D unresolved. The CDR3 totals 13 residues. Per the germline V gene, CDR1 is KGHDR and CDR2 is SFDVKD. V gave up 3 bases and J gave up 5 bases, with 9 bases separating them. The CDR3 DNA sequence: TGTGCCACCAGTGATGACGGTTGGGAGACCCAGTACTTC. Translating gives CATSDDGWETQYF.

This CDR3 reads CASSQDTGGSGEQFF. As DNA, the CDR3 is TGCGCCAGCAGCCAAGATACGGGGGGCTCTGGTGAGCAGTTCTTC. The chain couples TRBV4-1 to TRBJ2-1, with D possibly matching TRBD2 (7 bases). CDR1 and CDR2 from the germline V gene are MGHRA and YSYEKL. The length of the CDR3 is 15 residues. The V end lost 0 bases, the J end lost 9 bases, and 15 bases lay between the germline ends.

This clonotype was counted between two and nine times. This chain connects TRBV6-5 to TRBJ2-5; 8 bases align to TRBD2. Trimming took 2 bases from V and 4 from J; bases not matched to a gene: 6. Germline CDR1 reads MNHEY; CDR2 reads SVGAGI. This CDR3 contains 15 residues. The CDR3 sequence is CASSYPSGGGETQYF. CDR3 coding DNA: TGTGCCAGCAGTTACCCAAGCGGGGGTGGAGAGACCCAGTACTTC.

Many counts were recorded for this clonotype. This chain links TRBV4-1 with TRBJ2-1; D may correspond to TRBD1 or TRBD2 (5 bases each). Deletions cut 2 bases from V and 5 bases from J, with 7 bases between. This CDR3 is built from 13 residues. The germline V gene encodes CDR1 MGHRA and CDR2 YSYEKL. The CDR3 spells CASSQWGNNEQFF. As DNA, the CDR3 is TGCGCCAGCAGCCAATGGGGGAACAATGAGCAGTTCTTC.

This clonotype was counted many times. CDR3 loop: CATSSKHNYEQYF. The CDR3 coding sequence is TGTGCCACCAGCAGCAAACACAACTACGAGCAGTACTTC. The rearrangement links TRBV15 to TRBJ2-7; no definite D call. The CDR3 is 13 residues long. The V end was cut by 3 bases, the J end by 3 bases, with 9 bases between. Germline V lookup: CDR1 LNHNV, CDR2 YYDKDF (reference sequence).

In DNA form, the CDR3 reads TGTGCCAGCAGTTACTTCGGGGGATTAGAACCATCCTACAATGAGCAGTTCTTC. Amino acid sequence: CASSYFGGLEPSYNEQFF. This chain connects TRBV6-2 or TRBV6-3 to TRBJ2-1; weak D call: TRBD2 (6 bases). Germline CDR1 is MNHEY and CDR2 is SVGEGT. The CDR3 has 18 residues. Trimming pared 1 base from V and 1 base from J, leaving 17 bases between.

This clonotype has at least ten counts. The chain has TRBV20-1 and TRBJ2-3; weak D call: TRBD2 (5 bases). CDR1 and CDR2 from the germline V gene are DFQATT and SNEGSKA (reference sequence). There are 14 residues in the CDR3. V was cut by 0 bases and J by 5 bases, with 12 bases left in between. In DNA form, the CDR3 reads TGCAGTGCTAGAGATCTGAGGGTTAAAGATACGCAGTATTTT. This codes for CSARDLRVKDTQYF.

This clonotype was counted many times. The V call is TRBV7-8, the J call TRBJ2-3; tentatively, D is TRBD2 (5 bases). The CDR3 spans 16 residues. V lost 5 bases to trimming and J lost 1 base, with 16 bases between them. Germline CDR1 reads SGHVS; CDR2 reads FQNEAQ. CDR3 protein: CASSQEGRRRTDTQYF. Written as DNA, the CDR3 is TGTGCCAGCAGCCAAGAGGGAAGAAGGCGCACAGATACGCAGTATTTT.

The genes are TRBV6-5 and TRBJ2-7, with 11 bases aligning to TRBD1. V lost 0 bases, J lost 1 base, and 2 bases stayed unmatched. The CDR3 is 16 residues long. Germline lookup yields CDR1 MNHEY and CDR2 SVGAGI. The CDR3 sequence is CASSYSGTGGSYEQYV. In DNA form, the CDR3 reads TGTGCCAGCAGTTACTCTGGGACAGGGGGTTCCTACGAGCAGTACGTC.

V is TRBV11-1 and J is TRBJ1-1; 9 nucleotides line up with TRBD1. Germline lookup yields CDR1 SGHAT and CDR2 FQDESV (reference sequence). Trimming cost V 0 bases and J 3 bases; bases outside gene matches: 8. The CDR3 has 17 amino acids. In DNA, the CDR3 is TGTGCCAGCAGCTTAGCGTCGGTGTGGACAGGGGACACTGAAGCTTTCTTT. It is translated as CASSLASVWTGDTEAFF.

This clonotype has just a few counts. CDR3 sequence (DNA): TGCAGTGCTAGAGCAAGGACAGGGGCCCGTGAAGCTTTCTTT. Amino acid sequence: CSARARTGAREAFF. The chain couples TRBV20-1 to TRBJ1-1; 9 bases fit TRBD1. The length of the CDR3 is 14 residues. From germline, CDR1 is DFQATT and CDR2 SNEGSKA (reference sequence). V lost 1 base, J lost 7 bases, and 7 bases stayed unmatched.

This chain links TRBV28 with TRBJ2-3; 8 bases match TRBD1. The CDR3 length is 13 residues. Germline CDR1 MDHEN, CDR2 SYDVKM. V lost 7 bases to trimming and J lost 6 bases; unmatched junction nucleotides: 6. The CDR3 DNA reads TGTGCCAGCACCACAGGGGGGCTCGATACGCAGTATTTT. Amino acid sequence: CASTTGGLDTQYF.

This clonotype was found many times. The DNA for the CDR3 is TGCAGTGCTACCGAATCCGGGACAGGTTTGGGCTATGGCTACACCTTC. Amino acid sequence: CSATESGTGLGYGYTF. The chain carries TRBV20-1 and TRBJ1-2, with 8 bases that match TRBD1. This CDR3 has 16 amino acids. Germline lookup yields CDR1 DFQATT and CDR2 SNEGSKA (reference sequence). The junction had 14 bases not matched to a gene; V was cut back by 4 bases and J by 4 bases.